This T cell receptor beta chain was sequenced during a study of molecular identifiers for immune sequencing clone quantification. The overall study: RNA, taken in replicates from about 21,000 or 97,000 naive CD8 cells, was split five ways, with four sequenced.

This CDR3 has 14 residues. Looked up from germline, CDR1 is DFQATT and CDR2 is SNEGSKA (reference sequence). Trimming left V 3 bases short and J 0 bases short, with 9 bases between. Notes on the study in general: Spiked TCR RNA from one Jurkat cell reportedly showed up when mixed among approximately 990,000 naive cells.

In the case of this clonotype: Its specificity is not known.

TCRdb reanalysed the PCR reads using MiXCR and keeps one entry per CDR3 protein. The data contain approximately 550,000 distinct CDR3 sequences, 25% of them seen just once; the ten biggest clones take up 0.7% to 0.9%. The material sequenced was naive CD8+ T cells from blood, with Jurkat cell RNA spiked in. Specified subset: FACS-sorted CD8+CD4-CCR7+CD45RA+ naive T cells. The origin of this receptor is a human donor in good health. Some libraries in this study had Jurkat cell RNA spiked in. The chain employs TRBV20-1 and TRBJ1-5; possible D gene TRBD1, 6 bases. The CDR3 spells CSASQGYSNQPQHF. The CDR3 coding sequence is TGCAGTGCTAGCCAGGGGTATAGCAATCAGCCCCAGCATTTT.